This T cell receptor (beta chain) was sequenced for a study of blood T cell repertoires in COVID-19. The wider study: The study drew acute and convalescent COVID-19 samples from the United States, Italy and Spain. Sample material is recorded as cDNA or gDNA derived from T cells, B-cell-depleted T cells, or PBMCs.

Per the authors' pipeline: It was from reference gene primer amplification that nucleated cell counts were estimated. Generated by immunoSEQ multiplex PCR, the TCRdb table keeps only in-frame clones and is missing some. That table gives V, J and clone size, and the DNA gave D and trimming. The table lists 29,000 or so clones, 84% of them singletons. CDR1 and CDR2 from the germline V gene are MGHRA and YSYEKL. The V end lost 0 bases, the J end lost 7 bases, and 16 bases lay between the germline ends. The CDR3 sequence is 16 residues long. The chain has TRBV4-1 and TRBJ2-1; tentatively, D is TRBD2 (5 bases). The receptor was derived from a man older than 75 with active COVID-19. Sequencing was done on a sample of peripheral blood. The CDR3 nucleotides read TGCGCCAGCAGCCAAGAAGGAAGAAGGAGGCGGAATGAGCAGTTCTTC. It specifies CASSQEGRRRRNEQFF.